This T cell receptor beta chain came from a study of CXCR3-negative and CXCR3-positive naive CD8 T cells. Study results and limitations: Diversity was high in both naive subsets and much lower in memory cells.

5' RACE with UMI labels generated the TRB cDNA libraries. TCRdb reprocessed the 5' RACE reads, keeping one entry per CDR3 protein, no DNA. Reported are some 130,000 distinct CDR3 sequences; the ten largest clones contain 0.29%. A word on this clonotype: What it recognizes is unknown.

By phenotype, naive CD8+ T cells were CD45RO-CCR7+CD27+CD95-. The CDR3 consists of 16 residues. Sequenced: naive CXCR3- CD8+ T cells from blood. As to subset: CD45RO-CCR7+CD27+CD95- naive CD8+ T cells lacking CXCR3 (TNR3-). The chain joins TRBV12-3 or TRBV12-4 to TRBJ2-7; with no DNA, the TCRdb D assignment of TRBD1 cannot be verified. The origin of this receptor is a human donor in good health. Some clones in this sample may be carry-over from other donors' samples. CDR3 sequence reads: CASSLWVSGSRGEQYF.